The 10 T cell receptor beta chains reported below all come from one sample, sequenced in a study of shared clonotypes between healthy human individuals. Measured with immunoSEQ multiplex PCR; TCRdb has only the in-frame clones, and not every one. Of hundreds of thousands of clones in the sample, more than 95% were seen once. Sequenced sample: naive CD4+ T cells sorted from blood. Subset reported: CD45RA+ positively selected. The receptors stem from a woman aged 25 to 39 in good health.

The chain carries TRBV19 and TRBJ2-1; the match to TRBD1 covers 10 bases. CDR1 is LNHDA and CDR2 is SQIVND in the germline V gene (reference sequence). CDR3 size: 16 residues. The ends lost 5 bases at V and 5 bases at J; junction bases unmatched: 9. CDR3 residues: CASSAPGQGYDNEQFF. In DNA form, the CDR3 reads TGTGCCAGTAGTGCCCCGGGACAGGGGTATGACAATGAGCAGTTCTTC.

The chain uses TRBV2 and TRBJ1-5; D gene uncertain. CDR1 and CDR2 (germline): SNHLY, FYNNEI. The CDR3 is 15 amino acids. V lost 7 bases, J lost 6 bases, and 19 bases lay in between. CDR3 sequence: CASTSERAEAQPQHF. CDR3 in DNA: TGTGCCAGCACTTCAGAGAGGGCCGAGGCTCAGCCCCAGCATTTT.

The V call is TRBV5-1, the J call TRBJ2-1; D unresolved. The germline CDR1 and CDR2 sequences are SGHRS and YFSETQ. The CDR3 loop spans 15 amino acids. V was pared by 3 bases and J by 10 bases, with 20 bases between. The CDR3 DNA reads TGCGCCAGCAGCTCCGACGGCGGTGCCTCTCAAGAGCAGTTCTTC. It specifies CASSSDGGASQEQFF.

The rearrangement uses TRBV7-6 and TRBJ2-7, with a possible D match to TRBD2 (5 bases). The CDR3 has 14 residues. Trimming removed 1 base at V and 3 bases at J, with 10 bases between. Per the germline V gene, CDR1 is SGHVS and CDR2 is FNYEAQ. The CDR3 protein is CASSLGHRDYEQYF. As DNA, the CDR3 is TGTGCCAGCAGCTTAGGGCACCGGGACTACGAGCAGTACTTC.

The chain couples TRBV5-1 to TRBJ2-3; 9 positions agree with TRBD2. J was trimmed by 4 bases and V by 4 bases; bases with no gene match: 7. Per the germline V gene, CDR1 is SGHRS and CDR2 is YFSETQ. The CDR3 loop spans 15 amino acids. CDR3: CASSIAVAGADTQYF. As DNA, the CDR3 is TGCGCCAGCAGCATCGCGGTAGCGGGAGCAGATACGCAGTATTTT.

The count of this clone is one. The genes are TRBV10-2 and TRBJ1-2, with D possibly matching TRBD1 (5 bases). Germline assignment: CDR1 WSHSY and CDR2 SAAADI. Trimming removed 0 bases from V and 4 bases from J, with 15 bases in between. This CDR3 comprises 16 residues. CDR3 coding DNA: TGCGCCAGCAGTGAGTCTTGGGACCGATCGTTCTATGGCTACACCTTC. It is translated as CASSESWDRSFYGYTF.

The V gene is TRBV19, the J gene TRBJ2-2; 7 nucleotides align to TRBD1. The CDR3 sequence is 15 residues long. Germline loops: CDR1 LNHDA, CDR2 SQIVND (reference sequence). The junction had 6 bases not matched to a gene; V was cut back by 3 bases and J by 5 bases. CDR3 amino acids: CASSISTGWTGELFF. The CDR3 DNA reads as TGTGCCAGTAGTATCTCGACAGGGTGGACCGGGGAGCTGTTTTTT.

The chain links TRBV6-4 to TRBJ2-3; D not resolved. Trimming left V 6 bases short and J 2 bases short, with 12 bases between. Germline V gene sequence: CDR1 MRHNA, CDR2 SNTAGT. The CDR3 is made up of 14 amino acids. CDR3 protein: CASRRSLPTDTQYF. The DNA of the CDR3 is TGTGCCAGCAGAAGATCACTACCCACAGATACGCAGTATTTT.

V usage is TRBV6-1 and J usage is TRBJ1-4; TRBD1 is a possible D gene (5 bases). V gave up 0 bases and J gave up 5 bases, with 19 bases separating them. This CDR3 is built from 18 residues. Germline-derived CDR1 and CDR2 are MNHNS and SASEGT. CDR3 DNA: TGTGCCAGCAGTGAAGCGAATCGGGGCTTCGGCTCGAATGAAAAACTGTTTTTT. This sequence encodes CASSEANRGFGSNEKLFF.

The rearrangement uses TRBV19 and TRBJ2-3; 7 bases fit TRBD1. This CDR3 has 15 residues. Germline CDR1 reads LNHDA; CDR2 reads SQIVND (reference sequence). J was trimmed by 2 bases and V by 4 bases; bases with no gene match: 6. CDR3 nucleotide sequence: TGTGCCAGTAGTACCGGACAGGTTCTCACAGATACGCAGTATTTT. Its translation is CASSTGQVLTDTQYF.